This paragraph reports one T cell receptor beta chain. The clone's antigen remains unknown. The sample holds no much larger clone one base away, and base qualities are not on file. The cohort consisted of approximately 670 healthy bone marrow donors. Cohort members were all nominally healthy when sampled, although unrecorded immune exposures were likely present. The donor tested CMV seronegative and was one of the 352 seronegative cohort members. Each donor provided a peripheral blood sample, and peripheral blood mononuclear cells were used for TCR beta sequencing. The Qiagen DNeasy Blood Extraction Kit was used to extract genomic DNA from the blood cell samples. These data originate in a study of cytomegalovirus exposure and HLA in healthy donors (dated by TCRdb to the late 2010s). Broadly, across the study: An earlier analysis of some 600 of the donors reported approximately 280 Gb of sequence data and 95 million to 120 million unique TCR beta sequences obtained from about 179 million T cells. An early release that covered about 640 HLA-typed donors contained approximately 290 gigabases of sequencing data and tens of millions of unique TCR sequences. Of the approximately 370 genotyped donors, more than 75% were placed in the genetic ancestry cluster associated with self-reported Caucasian donors. The aim of the study was to test whether cataloging public T cell receptors could identify signatures of past pathogen exposure. The T cell repertoires of several hundred subjects were profiled by immunosequencing and related to cytomegalovirus serostatus. Besides the first cohort of 666 subjects, a separate validation cohort made up of 120 or so different subjects was used. High-throughput TCR immunosequencing, statistical association of individual TCRs with disease status, and machine learning were combined to predict cytomegalovirus infection status. A later analysis re-examined previously published TCR beta repertoires from over 500 donors and added high-resolution HLA genotyping to investigate patterns of TCR occurrence. In the later analysis, no new phenotypic data were used to find candidate immune exposures; instead, reliance was placed on TCR beta sequences and their occurrence across donors. An earlier analysis of around 640 of the donors used high-throughput TCR beta sequencing to judge whether each TCR beta V gene segment behaved as functional or pseudogenic. Alongside the repertoire data, information on donor age, sex, ethnicity and CMV serostatus was compiled. A later genetic analysis used genome-wide SNP genotypes for about three fifths of the roughly 700 donors, treating that subset as a discovery cohort. All discovery cohort repertoires had been generated using a single sequencing platform. Both class I and class II loci were covered by HLA typing, at four-digit resolution. Typing coverage varied by locus: roughly 629-640 donors for A, B, C, DRB1 and DQB1; approximately 520 for DQA1; more than 600 for DPA1; 450 to 480 for DPB1. Because of strong linkage in the cohort, roughly five DR-DQ haplotypes were treated as single units for association and clustering. Among some 410 genotyped donors of the cohort, an average of 235,054 unique TCR beta nucleotide sequences were sequenced per donor, 15% to 20% of them non-productive. What the work shows at the level of the full study, not this receptor alone: Cytomegalovirus status was reported to be diagnosed by the classifier with high specificity and sensitivity in both the original and validation cohorts. CMV serostatus was the only immune exposure information available for the cohort. A later genetic analysis reported fewer N-insertions in productive TCRs among donors in an Asian-associated ancestry cluster than the approximately 700-donor mean. Some IMGT-functional V segments, including TRBV6-2 and TRBV6-3, could not be told apart with the 87-base-pair reads, so those segments were excluded. Across donors, most TCR sequences were observed very rarely, whereas some public TCRs were present in many individuals. Broadly in line with IMGT annotations, most TCR beta V segments showed up in productive rearrangements about 90% or about 30% of the time in an earlier analysis of around 550 of the donors. According to a later analysis, most CMV-associated TCR beta chains appeared to be HLA-restricted, and the HLA associations seemed to be driven largely by CMV exposure. In vitro tests confirmed that a few of the cytomegalovirus-associated TCR beta chains recognize cytomegalovirus antigens. In a later analysis, TCR association rates were found to vary across HLA loci, with the most associated TCRs seen for DRB1 alleles and the fewest for HLA-C alleles. Several of the top co-occurrence clusters appeared to be linked to parvovirus B19, influenza, CMV and Epstein-Barr virus, according to a later analysis. Assigning TCR associations to individual alleles was difficult when HLA alleles, especially DR and DQ, strongly co-occurred. In a later analysis, HLA-associated TCR beta chains showed more clonal expansion and lower generation probabilities than non-associated chains that were equally common. The cohort was sequenced for TCR beta chains only, and without alpha or paired-chain data the features that could be detected were limited. At a false discovery rate of 0.05, a later analysis linked fewer than 20,000 TCR beta sequences to specific HLA alleles. It was suggested by the authors that the approach could potentially be generalized to other disease states and immunological phenotypes. Because HLA typing was unavailable for some donors at each locus, only the typed subset was used in association tests. Around 16 rarely observed V segments, including chromosome 9 orphons, were excluded from the earlier analysis of several hundred of the donors because counts were too low. A further reported finding was that TCR beta sequences accurately predicted the HLA-A and HLA-B alleles for most subjects in the first cohort. Sequencing depth was assumed to be roughly uniform across donors in the presence/absence analyses, though that assumption may not hold. A group of highly shared sequence variants was considered likely to be a technical artifact of the sequencing pipeline. Linkage disequilibrium might explain the correlated functional status among segregating V segments, but an unknown experimental factor could not be excluded. In the study, approximately 160 TCR beta chains were listed as associated with cytomegalovirus. In a later genetic analysis, a missense DCLRE1C variant was associated with V-gene and J-gene trimming of TCR beta chains, and the association was replicated in an independent cohort.

The trim is 3 bases for V and 10 bases for J, with a gap of 10 bases between the germline ends. The CDR3 runs 13 residues from the cysteine to the phenylalanine. The CDR3 DNA has 39 bases and is translated from base 1. The germline V gene (reference sequence) gives CDR1 as LNHNV and CDR2 as YYDKDF. The library relied on the immunoSEQ multiplex PCR assay. For the multiplex PCR, a mixture combining 60 forward primers for TCR Vbeta segments and 13 reverse primers for TCR Jbeta segments was used. A multiplex PCR assay on genomic DNA amplified the CDR3 region of rearranged TCR beta genes. On the Illumina HiSeq System, the amplified TCR beta libraries were sequenced as 87-base-pair reads. Concerning the study's data processing: A later analysis tallied 75 million to 95 million unique TCR beta chains across the 650 to 750 repertoires, and about 10 million of those chains were shared by two or more donors. To remove PCR and sequencing errors, raw reads were error-corrected and collapsed into unique sequences using a nearest-neighbor algorithm that merged closely related sequences. V, D and J gene segments were assigned by aligning CDR3 sequences to IMGT reference sequences. Each retained sequence needed at least a six-nucleotide match to both a V gene segment and a J gene segment. A rearrangement counted as productive if the CDR3 had no stop codons and remained in frame with V and J, and every other rearrangement counted as non-productive. CDR3 was defined by IMGT convention, running from the second conserved V-encoded cysteine to the conserved J-encoded phenylalanine. Sequences without an unambiguous match to a single V gene segment were excluded from the earlier analysis of a few hundred of the donors. An earlier analysis of some 500 of the donors classified V segments as functional when productive rearrangements were above 56.7% and as segregating when the standard deviation between donors was above 5%. A statistical classification framework was built to diagnose cytomegalovirus status from the catalog of TCR beta chain sequences. A later analysis assigned V and J genes by comparing TCR nucleotide sequences with IMGT/GENE-DB human TR gene sequences. In a later analysis, CDR3 sequences and most-parsimonious VDJ recombination scenarios were assigned using the TCRdist pipeline. A later analysis defined each TCR beta chain by its CDR3 amino acid sequence plus V-gene family, and excluded reads lacking a unique V-gene family. As a way to deal with suspected cross-contamination and a sequencing artifact, a later analysis dropped nearly 600 nucleotide sequences that were highly shared and had low generation probability. In a later analysis, a clonal expansion index for each public chain was calculated from normalized within-repertoire ranks of inferred template counts. Generation probabilities in a later analysis came from a VDJ recombination model fitted to out-of-frame rearrangements, and those results were checked against IGoR. A later analysis scored TCR-TCR, TCR-HLA and TCR-CMV co-occurrence with hypergeometric tests, applying a repertoire-size bias correction to TCR pairs. False discovery rates were estimated in a later analysis by permuting HLA or CMV assignments 20 times. In a later analysis, co-occurring TCRs were grouped with DBSCAN, and TCRdist sequence similarity was added when clustering was performed within HLA-allele-positive subsets. Co-occurrence clustering excluded repertoires with fewer than 30,000 or more than 120,000 public chains, plus five with anomalous nucleotide sharing. TCRdb's version of the immuneACCESS table is confined to in-frame rearrangements and falls short of the full clone set. An unresolved V gene accounts for under half of the shortfall where checked; the remainder is of unknown origin. That table is the source of V, J and clone size, and D and trimming were worked out from the DNA. The sample table contains around 130,000 clones; only one count was recorded for around 8.5% of them. Approximately 5% of the sample belongs to the ten largest clones.

The sample taken for sequencing was PBMCs. The receptor's source is a man in his forties in good health and CMV-seronegative. The chain is encoded by TRBV15 joined to TRBJ1-6; the D gene is perhaps TRBD1, on 5 matching bases. Here the CDR3 is given as CATSRVTGSPLHF. In nucleotides, the sequence is TGTGCCACCAGCAGGGTAACAGGCTCACCCCTCCACTTT. When the CDR3 is completed using the reference TRBV15 and TRBJ1-6 genes on either side, the full variable domain is DAMVIQNPRYQVTQFGKPVTLSCSQTLNHNVMYWYQQKSSQAPKLLFHYYDKDFNNEADTPDNFQSRRPNTSFCFLDIRSPGLGDTAMYLCATSRVTGSPLHFGNGTRLTVT.